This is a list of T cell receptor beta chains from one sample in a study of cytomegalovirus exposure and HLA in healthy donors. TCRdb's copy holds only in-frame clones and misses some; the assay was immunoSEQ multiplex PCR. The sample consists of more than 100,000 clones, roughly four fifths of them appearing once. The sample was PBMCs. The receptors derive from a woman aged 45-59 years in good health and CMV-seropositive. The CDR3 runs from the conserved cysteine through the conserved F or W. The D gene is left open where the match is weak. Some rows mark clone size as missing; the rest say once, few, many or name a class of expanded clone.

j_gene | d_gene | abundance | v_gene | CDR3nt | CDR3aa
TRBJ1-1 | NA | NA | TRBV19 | TGTGCCAGTAGTATAGAGACAGGTTCTGAAGCTTTCTTT | CASSIETGSEAFF
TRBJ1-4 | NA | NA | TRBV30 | TGTGCCTGGAGTGGCCGGGGTGAAAAACTGTTTTTT | CAWSGRGEKLFF
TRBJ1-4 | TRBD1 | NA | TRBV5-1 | TGCGCCAGCAGCTTGGAAAAGGGGGCAGGTGAAAAACTGTTTTTT | CASSLEKGAGEKLFF
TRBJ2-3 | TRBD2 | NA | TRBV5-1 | TGCGCCACCAAATGGGGGGGGTCCAACACAGATACGCAGTATTTT | CATKWGGSNTDTQYF
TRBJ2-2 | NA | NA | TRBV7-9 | TGTGCCAGCAGCCTAACAGGCCCCGGGGAGCTGTTTTTT | CASSLTGPGELFF
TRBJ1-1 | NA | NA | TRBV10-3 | TGTGCCATCAGTGAGTCCCCAGCGGGGGACCTGAACACTGAAGCTTTCTTT | CAISESPAGDLNTEAFF
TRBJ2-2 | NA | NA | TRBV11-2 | TGTGCCAGCAGCTTTGAGGGCCCCGGGGAGCTGTTTTTT | CASSFEGPGELFF
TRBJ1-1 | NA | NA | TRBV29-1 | TGCAGCGTTTACTATGGAGAAGCTTTCTTT | CSVYYGEAFF
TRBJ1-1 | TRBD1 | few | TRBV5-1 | TGCGCCAGCAGCTTGAAGTCACAGGGGCAGAACACTGAAGCTTTCTTT | CASSLKSQGQNTEAFF
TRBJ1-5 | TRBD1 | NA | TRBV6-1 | TGTGCCAGCAGGGAAACAGGGGGCGTGGATCAGCCCCAGCATTTT | CASRETGGVDQPQHF
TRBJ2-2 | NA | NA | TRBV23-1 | TGCGCCAGCAGTCCCAAAATAACTCACACCGGGGAGCTGTTTTTT | CASSPKITHTGELFF
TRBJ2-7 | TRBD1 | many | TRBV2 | TGTGCCACTCGGACAGGGACCTCCTACGAGCAGTACTTC | CATRTGTSYEQYF
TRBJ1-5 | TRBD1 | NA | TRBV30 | TGTGCCTGGAGCCGGGACAGGGGGTCTCAGCCCCAGCATTTT | CAWSRDRGSQPQHF
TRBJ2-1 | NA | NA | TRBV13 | TGTGCCAGCAGCTTAGCCTCAGGGGTCTACAATGAGCAGTTCTTC | CASSLASGVYNEQFF
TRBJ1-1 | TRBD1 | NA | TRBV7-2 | TGTGCCAGCAGCCGCACGACAGGGGCCAACACTGAAGCTTTCTTT | CASSRTTGANTEAFF
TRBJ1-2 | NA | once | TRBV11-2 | TGTGCCAGCAGCTTAGGTGAGGGTGGCCCCGGGGGCTACACCTTC | CASSLGEGGPGGYTF